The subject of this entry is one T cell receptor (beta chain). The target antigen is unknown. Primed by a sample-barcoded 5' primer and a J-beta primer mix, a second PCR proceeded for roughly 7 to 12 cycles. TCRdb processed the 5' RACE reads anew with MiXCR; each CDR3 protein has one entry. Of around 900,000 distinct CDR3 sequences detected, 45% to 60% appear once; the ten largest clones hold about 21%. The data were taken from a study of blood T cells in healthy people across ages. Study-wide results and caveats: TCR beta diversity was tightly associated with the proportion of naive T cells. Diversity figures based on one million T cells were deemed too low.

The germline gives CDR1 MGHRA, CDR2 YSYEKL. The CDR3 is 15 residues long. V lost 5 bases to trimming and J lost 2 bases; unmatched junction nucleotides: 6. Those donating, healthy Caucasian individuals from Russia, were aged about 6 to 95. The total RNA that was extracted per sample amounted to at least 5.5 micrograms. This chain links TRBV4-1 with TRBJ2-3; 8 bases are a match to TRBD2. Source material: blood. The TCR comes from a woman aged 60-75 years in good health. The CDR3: CASSRRGENTDTQYF. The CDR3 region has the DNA TGCGCCAGCAGCAGGCGGGGGGAAAACACAGATACGCAGTATTTT.